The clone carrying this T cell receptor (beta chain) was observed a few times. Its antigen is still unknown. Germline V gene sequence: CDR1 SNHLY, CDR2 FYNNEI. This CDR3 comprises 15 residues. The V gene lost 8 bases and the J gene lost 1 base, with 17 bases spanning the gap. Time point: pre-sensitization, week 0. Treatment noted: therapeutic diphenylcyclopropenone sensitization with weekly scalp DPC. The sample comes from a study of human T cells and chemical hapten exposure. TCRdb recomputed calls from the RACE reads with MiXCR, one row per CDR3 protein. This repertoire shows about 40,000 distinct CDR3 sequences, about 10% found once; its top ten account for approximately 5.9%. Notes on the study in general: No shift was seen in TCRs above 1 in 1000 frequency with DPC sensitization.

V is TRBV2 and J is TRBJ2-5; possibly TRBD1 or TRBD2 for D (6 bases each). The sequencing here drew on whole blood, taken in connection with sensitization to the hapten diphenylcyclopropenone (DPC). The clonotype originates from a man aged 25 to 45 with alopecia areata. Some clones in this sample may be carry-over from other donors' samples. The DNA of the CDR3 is TGTGCCAGCGGACAATATCGGGGGCCCCAAGAGACCCAGTACTTC. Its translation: CASGQYRGPQETQYF.